Sequencing of this TCR beta chain was carried out in a study of beta chain features in type 1 diabetes. Notes on the study in general: Still unanswered here is whether HLA type influences TCRB rearrangement. The VDJ junctions of type 1 diabetes patients carried fewer insertions and more deletions. For patients, the naive, central memory and Treg TCRB repertoires appeared more alike than for healthy donors. Type 1 diabetes patients had TCRB CDR3s that were shorter (moderately but significantly so) in all four CD4+ subsets.

Germline CDR1 SEHNR, CDR2 FQNEAQ (reference sequence). V lost 1 base and J lost 1, with 10 bases in between. The CDR3 consists of 15 residues. This clone appeared a few times. Antigen specificity is unknown. As every portion of the isolated RNA was reverse transcribed, the sequencing read expressed TCRB transcripts. The repertoire was sequenced with immunoSEQ multiplex PCR; TCRdb's copy has only in-frame clones and lacks some. The sample includes about 340,000 clones, 9.3% seen only once; the top ten take 1%. The sequenced sample was central memory CD4+ T cells from blood. The TCR sequence derives from a man younger than 40 with type 1 diabetes. This chain uses TRBV7-9 with TRBJ1-2, with a weak D call TRBD1 (6 bases). The CDR3 nucleotides are TGTGCCAGCAGCTTAGGGGCAGGGGATAACTATGGCTACACCTTC. It encodes CASSLGAGDNYGYTF.